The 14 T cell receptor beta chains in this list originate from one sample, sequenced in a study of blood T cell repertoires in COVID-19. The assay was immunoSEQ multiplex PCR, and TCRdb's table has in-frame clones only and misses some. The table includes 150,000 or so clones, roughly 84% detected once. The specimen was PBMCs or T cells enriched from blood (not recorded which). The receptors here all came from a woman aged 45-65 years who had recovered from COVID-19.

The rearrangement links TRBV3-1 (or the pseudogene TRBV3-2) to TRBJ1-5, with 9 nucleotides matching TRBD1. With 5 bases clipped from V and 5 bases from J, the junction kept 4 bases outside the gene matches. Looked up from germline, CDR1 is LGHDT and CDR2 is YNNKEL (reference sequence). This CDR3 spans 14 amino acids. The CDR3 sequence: CASSEGQGYQPQHF. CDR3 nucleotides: TGTGCCAGCAGCGAAGGACAGGGGTATCAGCCCCAGCATTTT.

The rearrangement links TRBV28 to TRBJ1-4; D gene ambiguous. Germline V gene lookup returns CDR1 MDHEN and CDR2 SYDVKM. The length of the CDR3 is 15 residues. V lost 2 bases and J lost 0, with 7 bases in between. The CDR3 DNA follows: TGTGCCAGCAGTTTACACGCTACAACTAATGAAAAACTGTTTTTT. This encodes CASSLHATTNEKLFF.

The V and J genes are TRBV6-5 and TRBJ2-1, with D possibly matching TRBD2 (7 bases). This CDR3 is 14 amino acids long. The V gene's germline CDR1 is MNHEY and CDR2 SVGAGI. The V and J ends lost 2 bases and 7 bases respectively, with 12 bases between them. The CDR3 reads CASSYGGAGNEQFF. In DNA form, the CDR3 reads TGTGCCAGCAGTTACGGGGGGGCCGGGAATGAGCAGTTCTTC.

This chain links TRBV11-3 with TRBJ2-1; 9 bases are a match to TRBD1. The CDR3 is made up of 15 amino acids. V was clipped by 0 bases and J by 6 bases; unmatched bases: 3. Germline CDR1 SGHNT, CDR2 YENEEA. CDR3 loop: CASSLDGQGINEQFF. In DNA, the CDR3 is TGTGCCAGCAGCTTAGATGGACAGGGGATCAATGAGCAGTTCTTC.

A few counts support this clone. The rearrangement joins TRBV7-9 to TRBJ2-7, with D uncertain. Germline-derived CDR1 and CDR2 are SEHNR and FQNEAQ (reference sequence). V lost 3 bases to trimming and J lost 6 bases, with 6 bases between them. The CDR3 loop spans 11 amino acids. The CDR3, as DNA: TGTGCCAGCAGCTTTCTGAGCGAGCAGTACTTC. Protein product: CASSFLSEQYF.

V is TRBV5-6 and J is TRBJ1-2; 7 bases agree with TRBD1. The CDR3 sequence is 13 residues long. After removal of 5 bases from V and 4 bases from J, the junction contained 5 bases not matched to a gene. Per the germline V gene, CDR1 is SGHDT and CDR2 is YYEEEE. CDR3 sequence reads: CASRGQAIYGYTF. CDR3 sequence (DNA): TGTGCCAGCAGAGGACAGGCGATCTATGGCTACACCTTC.

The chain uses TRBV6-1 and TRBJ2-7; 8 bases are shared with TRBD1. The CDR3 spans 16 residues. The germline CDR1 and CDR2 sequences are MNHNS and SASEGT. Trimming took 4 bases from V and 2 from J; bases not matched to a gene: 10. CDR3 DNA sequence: TGTGCCAGCAGTGGGGGACAGGCCTCCATTCCCTACGAGCAGTACTTC. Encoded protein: CASSGGQASIPYEQYF.

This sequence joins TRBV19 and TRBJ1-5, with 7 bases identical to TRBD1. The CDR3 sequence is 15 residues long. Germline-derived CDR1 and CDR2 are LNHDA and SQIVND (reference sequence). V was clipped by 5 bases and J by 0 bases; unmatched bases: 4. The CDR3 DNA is TGTGCCAGTAGTCCAGGGGGAGTTAGCAATCAGCCCCAGCATTTT. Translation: CASSPGGVSNQPQHF.

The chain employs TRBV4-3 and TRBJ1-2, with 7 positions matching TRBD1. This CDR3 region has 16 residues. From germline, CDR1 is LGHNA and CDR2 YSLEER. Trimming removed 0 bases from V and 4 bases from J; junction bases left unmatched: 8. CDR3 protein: CASSQEPRGTAYGYTF. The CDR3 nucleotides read TGCGCCAGCAGCCAAGAGCCCCGGGGGACAGCCTATGGCTACACCTTC.

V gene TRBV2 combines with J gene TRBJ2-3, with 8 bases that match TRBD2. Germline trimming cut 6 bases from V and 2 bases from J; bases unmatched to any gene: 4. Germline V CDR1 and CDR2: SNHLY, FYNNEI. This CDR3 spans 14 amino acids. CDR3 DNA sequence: TGTGCCAGCAGCAAGGGACTAGACACAGATACGCAGTATTTT. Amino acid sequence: CASSKGLDTDTQYF. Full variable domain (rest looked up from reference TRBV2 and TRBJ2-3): EPEVTQTPSHQVTQMGQEVILRCVPISNHLYFYWYRQILGQKVEFLVSFYNNEISEKSEIFDDQFSVERPDGSNFTLKIRSTKLEDSAMYFCASSKGLDTDTQYFGPGTRLTVL.

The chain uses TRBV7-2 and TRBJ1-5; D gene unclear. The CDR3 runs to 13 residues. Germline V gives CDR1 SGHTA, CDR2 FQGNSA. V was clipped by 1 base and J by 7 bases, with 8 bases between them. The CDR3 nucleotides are TGTGCCAGCAGCTTAGAGGGAGGACAGCCCCAGCATTTT. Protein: CASSLEGGQPQHF.

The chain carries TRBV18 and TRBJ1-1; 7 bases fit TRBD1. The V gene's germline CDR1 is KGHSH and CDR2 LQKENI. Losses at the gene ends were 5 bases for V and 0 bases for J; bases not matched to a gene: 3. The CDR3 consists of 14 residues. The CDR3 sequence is CASSATGLNTEAFF. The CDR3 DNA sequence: TGTGCCAGCTCAGCGACAGGGTTGAACACTGAAGCTTTCTTT.

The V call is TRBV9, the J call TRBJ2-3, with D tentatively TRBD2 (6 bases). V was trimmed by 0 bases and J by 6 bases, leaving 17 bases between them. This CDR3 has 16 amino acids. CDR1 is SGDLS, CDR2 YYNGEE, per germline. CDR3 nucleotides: TGTGCCAGCAGCGTAGCTTTGGGCGGGGACCAGGATACGCAGTATTTT. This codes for CASSVALGGDQDTQYF.

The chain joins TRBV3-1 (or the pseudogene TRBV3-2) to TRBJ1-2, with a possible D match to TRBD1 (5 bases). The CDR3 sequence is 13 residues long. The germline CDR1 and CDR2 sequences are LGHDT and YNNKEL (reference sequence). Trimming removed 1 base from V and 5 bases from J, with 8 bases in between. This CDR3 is CASSQGGTYGYTF. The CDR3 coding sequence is TGTGCCAGCAGCCAAGGGGGCACGTATGGCTACACCTTC.